The clone carrying this T cell receptor beta chain has a single count. This sample is drawn from a study of long-term antiretroviral therapy in people with HIV. Runs used v3.0 of the immunoSEQ assay and were done at survey level. Measured with immunoSEQ multiplex PCR; TCRdb has only the in-frame clones, and not every one. The sample includes 25,000 to 30,000 clones, less than 90% of them seen just once. V lost 2 bases and J 3 bases, leaving 13 bases between the germline ends. Germline assignment: CDR1 MDHEN and CDR2 SYDVKM. The CDR3 has 15 amino acids. The source is a man between 18 and 35 years old with HIV. The sequencing used unsorted PBMCs, collected 0.4 years after starting antiretroviral therapy. This rearrangement joins TRBV28 to TRBJ1-2; a weak D match, TRBD1 (6 bases). This chain's CDR3 is CASSLAGALHYGYTF. Written as DNA, the CDR3 is TGTGCCAGCAGTTTAGCAGGGGCGCTGCACTATGGCTACACCTTC.